This T cell receptor beta chain is from a study of control samples from healthy donors and cancer patients. The data were produced by immunoSEQ multiplex PCR, yet TCRdb's version contains in-frame clones alone and is incomplete. The repertoire holds about 130,000 clones, with about 90% as singletons. Germline V gene sequence: CDR1 SGHDN, CDR2 FVKESK. J lost 4 bases, V lost 1 base, and 3 bases had no gene match. The CDR3 length is 15 residues. Input material: blood. This TCR was recovered from a man younger than 35 in good health. V usage is TRBV14 and J usage is TRBJ2-5; 10 bases match TRBD1. The CDR3: CASSQGQGAGETQYF. Here the CDR3 DNA reads TGTGCCAGCAGCCAAGGACAGGGGGCTGGAGAGACCCAGTACTTC.